This T cell receptor beta chain was captured in a study of T cell responses to AZD1222 COVID-19 vaccine. TCRdb's table, derived via immunoSEQ multiplex PCR, lists solely in-frame clones and lacks some. The sample contains about 140,000 clones, 80% to 90% of which appear only once. This CDR3 has 15 amino acids. Germline V lookup: CDR1 MNHEY, CDR2 SMNVEV (reference sequence). Losses at the gene ends were 5 bases for V and 7 bases for J; bases not matched to a gene: 5. Of note for this clone: The target antigen is unknown.

Study observations and caveats: CD4 TCRs linked to vaccination spanned spike, dominating at 160-218 and 743-854. Clonal diversity was possibly underestimated, and white British individuals and females predominated among donors.

This chain uses TRBV27 with TRBJ2-1; 13 bases are shared with TRBD2. This TCR was sampled from an adult in good health. The sequencing here drew on peripheral blood, taken on day 0 of AZD1222 vaccination. CDR3 amino acids: CASSLGLAGVNEQFF. The CDR3 DNA is TGTGCCAGCAGTCTCGGACTAGCGGGAGTAAATGAGCAGTTCTTC.